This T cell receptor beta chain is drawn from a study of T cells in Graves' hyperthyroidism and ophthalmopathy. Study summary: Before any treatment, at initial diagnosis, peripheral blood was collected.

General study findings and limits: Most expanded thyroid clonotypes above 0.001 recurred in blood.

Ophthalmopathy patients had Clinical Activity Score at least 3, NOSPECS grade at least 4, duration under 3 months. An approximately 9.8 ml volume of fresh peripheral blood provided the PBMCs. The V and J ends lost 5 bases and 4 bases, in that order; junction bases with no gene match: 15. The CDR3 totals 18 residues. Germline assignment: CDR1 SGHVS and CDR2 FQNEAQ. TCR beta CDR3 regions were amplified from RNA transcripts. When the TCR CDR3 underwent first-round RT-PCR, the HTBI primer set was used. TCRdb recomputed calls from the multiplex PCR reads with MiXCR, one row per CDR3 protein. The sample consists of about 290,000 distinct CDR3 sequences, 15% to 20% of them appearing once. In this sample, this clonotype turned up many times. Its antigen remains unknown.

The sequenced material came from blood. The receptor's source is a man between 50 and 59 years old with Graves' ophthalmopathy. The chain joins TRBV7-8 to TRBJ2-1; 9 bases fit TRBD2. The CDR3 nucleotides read TGTGCCAGCAGCCCGGGGGGGGTAGCGGGAGTGAAATACAATGAGCAGTTCTTC. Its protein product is CASSPGGVAGVKYNEQFF.